This T cell receptor (beta chain) emerged from a study of lymphopenia after photon versus proton radiotherapy (dated by TCRdb to about 2019). Describing the broader study: The study compared the immunological effects of photon versus proton radiation therapy in patients with gastrointestinal tumors who developed high-grade lymphopenia. The goal of the study was to characterize the differences between the two radiation modalities in how they affect the immune system. A cohort of some 20 patients with gastrointestinal tumors who received either photon or proton therapy and subsequently developed lymphopenia was included. What the authors observed across the whole study: The authors looked at the survival association only in patients who died, and they framed better survival with proton therapy as a possibility rather than a demonstrated result. During treatment, patients who received photon therapy lost naive T cells and TCR diversity and gained effector/memory populations, whereas patients who received proton therapy remained relatively stable. After the lymphocyte count nadir, repertoires from photon-treated patients showed oligoclonal expansion, particularly of CD8+ Temra cells, and this expansion drove the decline in diversity. Across the cohort, a larger post-nadir drop in TCR diversity was inversely correlated with overall survival time among patients who died.

The V end gives up 9 bases and the J end 4 bases, leaving 6 bases in the junction not matched to a gene. The germline V gene (reference sequence) gives CDR1 as SGHNT and CDR2 as YYREEE. From its cysteine to its phenylalanine, the CDR3 spans 13 amino acids. Left in the record is the CDR3 DNA by itself, 39 bases read in frame from the first base. The library was generated by the immunoSEQ multiplex PCR assay. T cell repertoires were profiled by deep sequencing of rearranged TCR beta loci, alongside multiparametric flow cytometry. Held by TCRdb, this immuneACCESS table contains in-frame sequences only and omits some clones. Under half of the omission traces to an unresolved V gene where checked; the cause of the rest is unknown. In this sample the table shows approximately 150,000 clones, approximately 90% of which occur a single time. Approximately 4.6% of the sample lies in the top ten. As regards this clone: This receptor's antigen is unknown. There are no base qualities to consult, and no much larger clone falls within one base.

The chain couples TRBV5-4 to TRBJ2-1, with 8 middle bases fitting TRBD2. This sample comprised peripheral blood, obtained from a patient treated with photon-based radiotherapy. The TCR sequence derives from a man between 45 and 60 years old with gastric cancer. The CDR3 region has the sequence CAMRGVDYNEQFF. At the DNA level, the sequence is TGTGCCATGCGGGGGGTCGATTACAATGAGCAGTTCTTC.